This TCR beta chain came from a study of naive and memory T cell subsets. TCR cDNA received a 3' ligated oligonucleotide that carried a UMI. This clonotype has at least ten counts. Ligated cDNA underwent four rounds of PCR with nested alpha and beta constant region primers and SP2. TCRdb reanalysed the 5' RACE reads using MiXCR and keeps one entry per CDR3 protein. The sample lists roughly 60,000 distinct CDR3 sequences, approximately 7.2% occurring once. V lost 4 bases to trimming and J lost 3 bases, with 15 bases between them. The germline V gene encodes CDR1 MNHNS and CDR2 SASEGT. This CDR3 contains 16 residues.

The chain carries TRBV6-1 and TRBJ1-4; perhaps TRBD1 as D (5 bases). The sequence was collected from a male donor in good health. In nucleotides, the CDR3 is TGTGCCAGCAGTGCCCCTACCGGGACTCCTAATGAAAAACTGTTTTTT. It encodes CASSAPTGTPNEKLFF.